This TCR beta chain originates from a study of T cells in Graves' hyperthyroidism and ophthalmopathy. The CDR3 regions of TCR beta were amplified from RNA transcripts. HTBI primers were used for first-round RT-PCR of the TCR CDR3. Using its own MiXCR run on the multiplex PCR reads, TCRdb lists one record per CDR3 protein. This sample has approximately 600,000 distinct CDR3 sequences; 14% occur once, and the top ten carry about 6.6%. This clonotype has a count of ten or more. Its specificity is unknown. Whole-study results and caveats: Most expanded thyroid clonotypes above 0.001 also appeared in blood. Model-based prediction identified ophthalmopathy a median 6.5 months prior to its onset.

The junction had 9 bases not matched to a gene; V was cut back by 4 bases and J by 4 bases. CDR3 length equals 15 residues. The germline V gene has CDR1 MNHNS and CDR2 SASEGT. The origin of this receptor is a young woman with Graves' ophthalmopathy. The material sequenced was blood. V usage is TRBV6-1 and J usage is TRBJ1-2; 7 nucleotides match TRBD1. Written as DNA, the CDR3 is TGTGCCAGCAGTGCTCGACAGGGAGCAGGCTATGGCTACACCTTC. Its protein is CASSARQGAGYGYTF.